A single sample gave rise to the 20 T cell receptor beta chains below, sequenced in a study of blood T cell repertoires in COVID-19. Measured with immunoSEQ multiplex PCR; TCRdb has only the in-frame clones, and not every one. In the table there are 65,000 to 90,000 clones, 86% of which are singletons. Sequencing used peripheral blood. The receptor source for this set is a man aged 50 or older with active COVID-19.

The chain has TRBV7-2 and TRBJ2-5; D is perhaps TRBD2 (6 bases). There are 16 residues in the CDR3. Per germline, CDR1 SGHTA and CDR2 FQGNSA. V lost 4 bases, J lost 0 bases, and 15 bases lay in between. The CDR3 coding sequence is TGTGCCAGCAGCTCCGAACCCCGGGGGTACCAAGAGACCCAGTACTTC. It specifies CASSSEPRGYQETQYF.

The chain links TRBV6-2 or TRBV6-3 to TRBJ1-1, with 9 bases fitting TRBD1. The CDR3 covers 14 residues. The germline CDR1 and CDR2 sequences are MNHEY and SVGEGT. The V gene end was trimmed by 6 bases and the J gene end by 6 bases; junction bases not matched to a gene: 8. CDR3 nucleotides: TGTGCCAGCAGCGAACAGGGGGCGCGTCCTGAAGCTTTCTTT. The encoded protein is CASSEQGARPEAFF.

V gene TRBV7-2 combines with J gene TRBJ2-7; 9 positions agree with TRBD2. V gave up 1 base and J gave up 7 bases; unmatched junction bases: 5. The CDR3 has 14 residues. Per the germline V gene, CDR1 is SGHTA and CDR2 is FQGNSA. The CDR3 coding sequence is TGTGCCAGCAGCTTAGAGCGTAGCGGGAGTGAGCAGTACTTC. It encodes CASSLERSGSEQYF. The full variable domain, with the rest looked up from reference TRBV7-2 and TRBJ2-7, is GAGVSQSPSNKVTEKGKDVELRCDPISGHTALYWYRQSLGQGLEFLIYFQGNSAPDKSGLPSDRFSAERTGGSVSTLTIQRTQQEDSAVYLCASSLERSGSEQYFGPGTRLTVT.

The J gene is TRBJ2-5, the V gene TRBV11-3; D gene ambiguous. From germline, CDR1 is SGHNT and CDR2 YENEEA. V lost 2 bases and J 0 bases, leaving 7 bases between the germline ends. The CDR3 is 14 residues long. The CDR3 coding sequence is TGTGCCAGCAGCTTACAGGCAAACCAAGAGACCCAGTACTTC. This encodes CASSLQANQETQYF.

This rearrangement joins TRBV19 to TRBJ2-2; TRBD1 aligns across 11 bases. The CDR3 contains 14 residues. V shed 7 bases and J 5 bases; nucleotides not matched to a gene: 3. In germline, CDR1 is LNHDA, CDR2 SQIVND (reference sequence). The CDR3 loop is CASTWDRGTGELFF. CDR3 in DNA: TGTGCCAGTACCTGGGACAGGGGGACCGGGGAGCTGTTTTTT.

V and J are TRBV5-1 and TRBJ2-5, with D perhaps matching TRBD1 (6 bases). V lost 0 bases to trimming and J lost 2 bases, with 8 bases between them. Germline CDR1 is SGHRS and CDR2 is YFSETQ. CDR3 length equals 14 residues. CDR3 in amino acids: CASSLVTGQETQYF. The CDR3 DNA is TGCGCCAGCAGCTTGGTGACAGGTCAAGAGACCCAGTACTTC.

The gene calls are TRBV30 and TRBJ1-1, with D possibly being TRBD1 (6 bases). V gave up 2 bases and J gave up 4 bases, with 11 bases separating them. This CDR3 is 13 amino acids long. Germline V gene lookup returns CDR1 GTSNPN and CDR2 SVGIG (reference sequence). CDR3 loop: CAWSPQGITEAFF. The CDR3 nucleotides read TGTGCCTGGAGTCCACAGGGAATCACTGAAGCTTTCTTT.

The chain joins TRBV28 to TRBJ2-7, with D uncertain. Germline CDR1 reads MDHEN; CDR2 reads SYDVKM. This CDR3 contains 14 residues. V lost 3 bases, J lost 4 bases, and 13 bases lay in between. The CDR3 is CASSLPRLFYEQYF. Here the CDR3 DNA reads TGTGCCAGCAGTTTGCCCAGGTTGTTTTACGAGCAGTACTTC.

J is TRBJ1-2 and V is TRBV9, with D possibly TRBD1 on 5 matching bases. The CDR3 totals 15 residues. Trimming took 4 bases from V and 8 from J, leaving 21 bases between them. Germline-derived CDR1 and CDR2 are SGDLS and YYNGEE. The CDR3 region is CASSSLGVGIDGYTF. CDR3 in DNA: TGTGCCAGCAGCTCTCTAGGGGTAGGAATTGACGGCTACACCTTC.

This chain joins TRBV4-3 and TRBJ2-7, with D maybe TRBD2 (5 bases). The ends were cut back, 0 bases at V and 2 bases at J, with 14 bases in the middle. Germline V gene sequence: CDR1 LGHNA, CDR2 YSLEER. This CDR3 comprises 16 residues. CDR3 sequence: CASSQDVATKTYEQYF. The CDR3 DNA reads as TGCGCCAGCAGCCAAGATGTAGCGACTAAGACCTACGAGCAGTACTTC.

This clone was seen a few times. CDR3 coding DNA: TGTGCCAGAACCTCTTATGTGAGCTCCTACGAGCAGTACTTC. This translates into CARTSYVSSYEQYF. The rearrangement joins TRBV5-3 to TRBJ2-7; no clear D gene. TRBV5-3 is treated as an ORF (open reading frame) with a function not yet certain. There are 14 residues in the CDR3. V shed 6 bases and J shed 0 bases, with 13 bases lying between them.

The V call is TRBV29-1, the J call TRBJ2-1; D is unclear. V lost 6 bases, J lost 12 bases, and 18 bases lay in between. From germline, CDR1 is SQVTM and CDR2 ANQGSEA. The CDR3 is 12 residues long. For the CDR3, the DNA is TGCAGCGTCGTCGTTAATGCGGTACCGCAGTTCTTC. It specifies CSVVVNAVPQFF.

This chain joins TRBV19 and TRBJ1-5, with a tentative D call TRBD1 (6 bases). Trimming removed 5 bases at V and 4 bases at J, with 15 bases between. This CDR3 is 15 amino acids long. Per germline, CDR1 LNHDA and CDR2 SQIVND (reference sequence). DNA for the CDR3: TGTGCCAGTAGTGGATCGACAGGAGGAAATCAGCCCCAGCATTTT. It translates to CASSGSTGGNQPQHF.

The chain has TRBV6-5 and TRBJ1-4, with D possibly being TRBD1 (6 bases). CDR3 length: 15 amino acids. Trimming removed 4 bases from V and 0 bases from J, with 9 bases in between. Germline V CDR1 and CDR2: MNHEY, SVGAGI. CDR3 protein: CASSLAGATNEKLFF. The CDR3 nucleotides read TGTGCCAGCAGTTTAGCAGGGGCAACTAATGAAAAACTGTTTTTT.

The CDR3 sequence is CASSVESTDTQYF. The DNA of the CDR3 is TGTGCCAGCAGCGTAGAGAGCACAGATACGCAGTATTTT. The chain has TRBV6-5 and TRBJ2-3; D gene unclear. The CDR3 is 13 residues long. Trimming left V 6 bases short and J 0 bases short, with 7 bases between. Germline CDR1 reads MNHEY; CDR2 reads SVGAGI.

The V and J genes are TRBV5-5 and TRBJ2-6; D unclear. CDR3 size: 18 residues. Germline-derived CDR1 and CDR2 are SGHKS and YYEKEE (reference sequence). The V end was cut by 1 base, the J end by 0 bases, with 14 bases between. The chain's CDR3 is CASSLFYTVDSGANVLTF. CDR3 nucleotide sequence: TGTGCCAGCAGCTTGTTTTATACGGTTGACTCTGGGGCCAACGTCCTGACTTTC.

The chain is built from TRBV2 and TRBJ2-3, with a tentative D call TRBD1 (5 bases). CDR3 size: 12 residues. V was clipped by 6 bases and J by 5 bases, with 9 bases between them. The germline V gene has CDR1 SNHLY and CDR2 FYNNEI. In nucleotides, the CDR3 is TGTGCCAGCAGCCTGACAGAAGATACGCAGTATTTT. Encoded protein: CASSLTEDTQYF.

The chain combines TRBV2 with TRBJ2-2; tentatively, D is TRBD2 (6 bases). The V gene's germline CDR1 is SNHLY and CDR2 FYNNEI. CDR3 length: 13 amino acids. The V gene lost 8 bases and the J gene lost 1 base, with 8 bases spanning the gap. This CDR3 is CASGTENTGELFF. As DNA, the CDR3 is TGTGCCAGCGGGACTGAGAACACCGGGGAGCTGTTTTTT.

CDR3 region: CASSLGFQTTGVGNTIYF. The CDR3 coding sequence is TGTGCCAGCAGCTTAGGATTCCAAACCACAGGGGTAGGAAACACCATATATTTT. This chain links TRBV7-2 with TRBJ1-3; 7 bases agree with TRBD1. This CDR3 comprises 18 residues. Trimming removed 1 base from V and 4 bases from J; junction bases left unmatched: 13. Germline V gives CDR1 SGHTA, CDR2 FQGNSA.

The gene calls are TRBV28 and TRBJ1-2, with D unclear. V lost 4 bases and J 2 bases, leaving 11 bases between the germline ends. The germline gives CDR1 MDHEN, CDR2 SYDVKM. This CDR3 spans 14 amino acids. This CDR3 reads CASSSLLRNYGYTF. The DNA of the CDR3 is TGTGCCAGCAGTTCCCTATTGAGGAACTATGGCTACACCTTC.